This T cell receptor (beta chain) came from a study of cytotoxic CD8 clonotypes in ibrutinib-treated CLL. Study background: Responses comprised approximately 25 partial and 2 complete; at median approximately six years, about 15 remained remitted and approximately 12 progressed. Sample averages reached 250,000 to 300,000 productive templates and under 100,000 productive rearrangements.

Overall study findings and caveats: Higher clonality was seen at ibrutinib response and a return toward baseline at progression.

As for this clone: Antigen specificity is unknown.

Using immunoSEQ multiplex PCR, the repertoire was profiled, and TCRdb retains in-frame clones only, with some absent. The table records fewer than 75,000 clones, roughly 70% of them present only once. V lost 0 bases and J 4 bases, leaving 10 bases between the germline ends. The CDR3 is 14 amino acids. In germline, CDR1 is SGHRS, CDR2 YFSETQ. The sample consisted of PBMCs, taken after 12 months of ibrutinib treatment. V and J are TRBV5-1 and TRBJ1-1; D unclear. This TCR derives from a human donor with chronic lymphocytic leukemia. CDR3 in amino acids: CASSLDSSATEAFF. CDR3 nucleotides: TGCGCCAGCAGCTTGGACTCATCAGCCACTGAAGCTTTCTTT.